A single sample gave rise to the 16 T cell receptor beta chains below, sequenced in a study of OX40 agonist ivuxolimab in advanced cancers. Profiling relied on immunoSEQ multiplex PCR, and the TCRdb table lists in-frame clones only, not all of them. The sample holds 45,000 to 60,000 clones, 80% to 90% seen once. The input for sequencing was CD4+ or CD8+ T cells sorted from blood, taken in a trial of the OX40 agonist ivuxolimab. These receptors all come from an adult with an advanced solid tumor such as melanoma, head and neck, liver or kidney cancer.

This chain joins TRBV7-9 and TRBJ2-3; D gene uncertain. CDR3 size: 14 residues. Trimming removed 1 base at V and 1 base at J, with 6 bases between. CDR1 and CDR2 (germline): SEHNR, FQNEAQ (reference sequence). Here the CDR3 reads CASSLVSGTDTQYF. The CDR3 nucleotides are TGTGCCAGCAGCTTAGTGTCGGGCACAGATACGCAGTATTTT.

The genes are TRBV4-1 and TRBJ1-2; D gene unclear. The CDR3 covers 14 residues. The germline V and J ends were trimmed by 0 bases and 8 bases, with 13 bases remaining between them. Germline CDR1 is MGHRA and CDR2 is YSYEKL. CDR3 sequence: CASSQEVGVIGYTF. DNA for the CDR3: TGCGCCAGCAGCCAAGAGGTGGGAGTAATCGGCTACACCTTC.

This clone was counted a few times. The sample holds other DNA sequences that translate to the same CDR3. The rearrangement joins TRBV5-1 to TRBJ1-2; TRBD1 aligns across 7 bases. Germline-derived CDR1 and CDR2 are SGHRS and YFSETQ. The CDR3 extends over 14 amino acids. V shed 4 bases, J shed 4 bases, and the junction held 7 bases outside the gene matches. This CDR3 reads CASSLGQPAYGYTF. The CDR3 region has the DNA TGCGCCAGCAGCCTGGGACAGCCTGCCTATGGCTACACCTTC.

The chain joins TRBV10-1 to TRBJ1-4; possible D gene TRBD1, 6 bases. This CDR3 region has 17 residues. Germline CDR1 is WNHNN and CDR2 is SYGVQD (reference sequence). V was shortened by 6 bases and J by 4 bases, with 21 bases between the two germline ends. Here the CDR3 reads CASSEGQRADLNEKLFF. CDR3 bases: TGCGCCAGCAGCGAAGGACAGCGGGCGGACCTTAATGAAAAACTGTTTTTT.

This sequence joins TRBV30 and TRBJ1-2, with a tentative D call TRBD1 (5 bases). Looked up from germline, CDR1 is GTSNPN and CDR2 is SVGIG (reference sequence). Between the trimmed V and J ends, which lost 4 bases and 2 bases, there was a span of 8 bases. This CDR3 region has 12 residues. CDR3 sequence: CAWIEGNYGYTF. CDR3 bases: TGTGCCTGGATCGAGGGGAACTATGGCTACACCTTC.

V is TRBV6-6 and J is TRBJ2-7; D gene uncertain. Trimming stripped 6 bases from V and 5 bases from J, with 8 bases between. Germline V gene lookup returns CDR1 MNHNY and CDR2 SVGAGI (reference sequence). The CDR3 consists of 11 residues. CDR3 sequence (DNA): TGTGCCAGCAGAGTTTGGGACGAGCAGTACTTC. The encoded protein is CASRVWDEQYF.

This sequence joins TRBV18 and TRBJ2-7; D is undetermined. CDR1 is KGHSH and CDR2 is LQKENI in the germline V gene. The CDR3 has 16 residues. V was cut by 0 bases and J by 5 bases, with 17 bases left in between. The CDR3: CASSPPGLTPGNEQYF. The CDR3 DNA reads TGTGCCAGCTCACCACCCGGTCTAACCCCGGGTAACGAGCAGTACTTC.

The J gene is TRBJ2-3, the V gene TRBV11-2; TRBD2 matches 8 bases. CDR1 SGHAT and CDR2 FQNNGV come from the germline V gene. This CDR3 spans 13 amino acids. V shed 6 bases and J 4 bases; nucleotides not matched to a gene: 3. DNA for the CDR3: TGTGCCAGCAGGAGTAGCGGGGCAGATACGCAGTATTTT. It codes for CASRSSGADTQYF.

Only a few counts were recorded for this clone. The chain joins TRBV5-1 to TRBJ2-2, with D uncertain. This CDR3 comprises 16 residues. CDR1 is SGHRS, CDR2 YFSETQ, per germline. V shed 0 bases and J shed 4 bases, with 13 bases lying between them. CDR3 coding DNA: TGCGCCAGCAGCTTGGTGGGATCACCAACCACCGGGGAGCTGTTTTTT. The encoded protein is CASSLVGSPTTGELFF.

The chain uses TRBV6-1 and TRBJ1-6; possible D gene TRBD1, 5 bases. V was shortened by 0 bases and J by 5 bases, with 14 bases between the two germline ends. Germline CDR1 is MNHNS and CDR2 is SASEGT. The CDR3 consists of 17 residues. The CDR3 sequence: CASSEAGRTANNSPLHF. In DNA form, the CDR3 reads TGTGCCAGCAGTGAAGCGGGGCGGACGGCAAATAATTCACCCCTCCACTTT.

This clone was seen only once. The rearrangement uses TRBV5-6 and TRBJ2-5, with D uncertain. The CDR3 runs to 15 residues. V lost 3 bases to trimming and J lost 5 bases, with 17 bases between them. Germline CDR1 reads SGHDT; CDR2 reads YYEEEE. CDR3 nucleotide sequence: TGTGCCAGCAGCTCCCGGGCCAGGTTGGGGGAGACCCAGTACTTC. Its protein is CASSSRARLGETQYF.

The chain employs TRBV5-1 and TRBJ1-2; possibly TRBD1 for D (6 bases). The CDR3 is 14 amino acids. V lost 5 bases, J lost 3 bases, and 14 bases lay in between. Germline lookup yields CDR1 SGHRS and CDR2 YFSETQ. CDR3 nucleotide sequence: TGCGCCAGCAGACCCGCCGCAGGGGACTATGGCTACACCTTC. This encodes CASRPAAGDYGYTF.

The chain's CDR3 is CAWSKMSRQLVNYGYTF. CDR3 bases: TGTGCCTGGAGTAAAATGAGCAGACAGCTAGTTAACTATGGCTACACCTTC. The chain uses TRBV30 and TRBJ1-2; possible D gene TRBD1, 5 bases. Germline V gives CDR1 GTSNPN, CDR2 SVGIG (reference sequence). V was trimmed by 2 bases and J by 1 base, leaving 20 bases between them. The CDR3 has 17 amino acids.

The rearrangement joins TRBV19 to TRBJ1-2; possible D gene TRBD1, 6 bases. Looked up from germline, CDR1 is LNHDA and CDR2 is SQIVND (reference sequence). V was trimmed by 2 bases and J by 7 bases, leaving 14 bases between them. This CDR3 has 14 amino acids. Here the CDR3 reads CASSILGRDIGYTF. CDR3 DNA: TGTGCCAGTAGTATATTAGGCAGGGACATTGGCTACACCTTC.

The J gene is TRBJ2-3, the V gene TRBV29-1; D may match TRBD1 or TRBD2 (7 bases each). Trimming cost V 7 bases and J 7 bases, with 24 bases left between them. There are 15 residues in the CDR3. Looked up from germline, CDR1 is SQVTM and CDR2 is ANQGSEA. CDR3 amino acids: CSATVSRGGSNTQYF. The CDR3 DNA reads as TGCAGCGCTACCGTGTCCAGGGGGGGGTCAAATACGCAGTATTTT.

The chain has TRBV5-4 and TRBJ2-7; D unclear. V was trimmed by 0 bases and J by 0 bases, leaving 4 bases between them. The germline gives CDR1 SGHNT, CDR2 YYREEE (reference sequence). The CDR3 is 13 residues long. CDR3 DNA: TGTGCCAGCAGCTTGGTCAGCTCCTACGAGCAGTACTTC. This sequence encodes CASSLVSSYEQYF.